This T cell receptor (beta chain) came from a study of T cells in localized non-small cell lung cancer. General study results and limits: Tumor showed lower T cell clonality than uninvolved adjacent lung, where it was highest. Adjacent lung exhibited a median of 57 among the 100 most abundant tumor clones. Increased T cell density in blood showed an association with longer overall survival. Only one tumor region went through sequencing, so heterogeneity may still be there.

The CDR3 contains 17 residues. V shed 5 bases and J 5 bases; nucleotides not matched to a gene: 7. Germline CDR1 is LNHDA and CDR2 is SQIVND (reference sequence). About this clone: Its antigen remains unknown.

Sequencing was performed with immunoSEQ multiplex PCR; in TCRdb, only in-frame clones are kept and a portion is missing. The sample lists about 53,000 clones, approximately 88% occurring once. The chain has TRBV19 and TRBJ2-2, with 14 nucleotides matching TRBD2. The clonotype originates from a man aged 35 to 70 with stage III lung adenocarcinoma. The sample was peripheral blood mononuclear cells, taken before any cancer treatment. The CDR3: CASSRKTSGRETGELFF. CDR3 nucleotide sequence: TGTGCCAGTAGTCGCAAGACTAGCGGGAGGGAGACCGGGGAGCTGTTTTTT.